Listed below are T cell receptor beta chains from one sample, sequenced in a study of OX40 agonist ivuxolimab in advanced cancers. TCRdb's copy holds only in-frame clones and misses some; the assay was immunoSEQ multiplex PCR. The sample contains almost 70,000 clones, around 89% of which appear only once. Sequenced here: CD4+ or CD8+ T cells sorted from blood, sampled in a trial of the OX40 agonist ivuxolimab. All receptors come from an adult with an advanced solid tumor such as melanoma, head and neck, liver or kidney cancer. CDR3s include the opening cysteine and the closing phenylalanine or tryptophan. A D gene is named only where the DNA matches it firmly. Not every row has a clone size; where given, it reads once, few, many or a size class.

d_call j_call v_call clone_size cdr3_aa
TRBD2 TRBJ2-5 TRBV7-8 once CASLISRAGGETQYF
TRBD2 TRBJ2-5 TRBV19 - CASSTGLAGGEETQYF
- TRBJ2-3 TRBV11-3 - CASSLGAGASGRTDTQYF
- TRBJ1-5 TRBV2 few CASSVRGQPQHF
TRBD2 TRBJ2-3 TRBV30 - CAWSVGTSGIKDTQYF
- TRBJ2-7 TRBV15 - CATSRDYGYEQYF
- TRBJ1-1 TRBV25-1 - CASGETGPRGGKAFF
TRBD2 TRBJ2-7 TRBV28 - CASSSTGTSGRSPSYEQYF
- TRBJ2-6 TRBV5-1 - CASRDSGANVLTF
TRBD1 TRBJ1-2 TRBV2 - CASSEEQGNYGYTF
TRBD2 TRBJ2-1 TRBV11-2 - CASSLDGLAGVREQFF
- TRBJ2-1 TRBV12-5 - CASGLGVQFSSYNEQFF
- TRBJ1-3 TRBV7-2 once CASSFNIGQRGNTIYF
- TRBJ2-3 TRBV7-3 - CASSRDARPDTQYF
- TRBJ1-1 TRBV30 - CAWSRYSEAFF
- TRBJ2-1 TRBV15 - CATSRGYGTANNEQFF
TRBD1 TRBJ1-6 TRBV28 - CASSSAGTAQEPLHF
- TRBJ2-6 TRBV7-8 - CASRRPISGANVLTF
TRBD1 TRBJ2-5 TRBV7-9 - CASSFTGVGETQYF
- TRBJ1-5 TRBV19 - CASSIDRRRFNQPQHF
TRBD1 TRBJ2-1 TRBV9 - CASRGQGPAGSSEQFF
- TRBJ1-2 TRBV6-5 - CASSSRGEDYGYTF
- TRBJ2-1 TRBV10-3 - CAISDSARAVNEQFF
- TRBJ2-1 TRBV19 once CASSISPEYSEQFF